This T cell receptor (beta chain) was captured in a study of post-analysis software for immune sequencing data. Notes on the study in general: Same-batch preparations were strongly co-clustered by F measure. TRBV5-6, TRBV5-1 and TRBV20-1 belonged to a set of about five TRBV segments that were more frequent in patients than controls.

The V gene end was trimmed by 4 bases and the J gene end by 4 bases; junction bases not matched to a gene: 10. Germline CDR1 is SGHRS and CDR2 is YFSETQ. The CDR3 extends over 15 amino acids. Every TCR beta cDNA library bore unique molecular identifiers. Around 500,000 cDNA molecules came from around 0.96 to 9.9 million T cells. TCRdb called the PCR reads again in MiXCR, with one record for every CDR3 protein. The sample consists of a few hundred thousand distinct CDR3 sequences, roughly 38% of them appearing once. In the case of this clonotype: Its antigen remains unidentified.

V gene TRBV5-1 combines with J gene TRBJ1-1; 7 bases are a match to TRBD1. Sequences were obtained from blood. The source is a girl aged 2-10 years with multiple sclerosis. CDR3 sequence reads: CASSTRQGLVTEAFF. CDR3 sequence (DNA): TGCGCCAGCAGCACGCGACAGGGTTTGGTCACTGAAGCTTTCTTT. Drawing the rest from reference TRBV5-1 and TRBJ1-1, the complete variable domain is KAGVTQTPRYLIKTRGQQVTLSCSPISGHRSVSWYQQTPGQGLQFLFEYFSETQRNKGNFPGRFSGRQFSNSRSEMNVSTLELGDSALYLCASSTRQGLVTEAFFGQGTRLTVV.